Shown below are 22 T cell receptor beta chains from a single sample sequenced in a study of OX40 agonist ivuxolimab in advanced cancers. The repertoire was sequenced with immunoSEQ multiplex PCR; TCRdb's copy has only in-frame clones and lacks some. The sample carries roughly 43,000 clones, approximately 80% recorded once. The specimen was CD4+ or CD8+ T cells sorted from blood, collected in a trial of the OX40 agonist ivuxolimab. The receptors originated from an adult with an advanced solid tumor such as melanoma, head and neck, liver or kidney cancer.

The CDR3: CASSLKSYDSYEQYF. CDR3 DNA sequence: TGTGCCAGCAGCTTAAAGTCCTACGACTCCTACGAGCAGTACTTC. V is TRBV11-2 and J is TRBJ2-7; D gene ambiguous. Looked up from germline, CDR1 is SGHAT and CDR2 is FQNNGV. The CDR3 loop spans 15 amino acids. Trimming took off 2 bases at V and 0 bases at J, with 11 bases between the two ends.

This clone showed up just once. The rearrangement uses TRBV9 and TRBJ1-5; TRBD1 is a possible D gene (5 bases). The V gene lost 4 bases and the J gene lost 3 bases, with 11 bases spanning the gap. The germline gives CDR1 SGDLS, CDR2 YYNGEE. This CDR3 has 14 amino acids. The CDR3 region has the DNA TGTGCCAGCAGCCCCCGGGGCAACAATCAGCCCCAGCATTTT. Its protein is CASSPRGNNQPQHF.

The gene calls are TRBV10-2 and TRBJ1-2; TRBD1 is a possible D gene (6 bases). Per the germline V gene, CDR1 is WSHSY and CDR2 is SAAADI. V lost 7 bases and J lost 3, with 12 bases in between. This CDR3 has 13 amino acids. Written as DNA, the CDR3 is TGCGCCAGCAATCAGGGGCCGGACTATGGCTACACCTTC. Encoded protein: CASNQGPDYGYTF.

The chain has TRBV2 and TRBJ1-6; D call uncertain. Trimming cost V 6 bases and J 9 bases, with 18 bases left between them. Germline CDR1 is SNHLY and CDR2 is FYNNEI. The CDR3 spans 15 residues. CDR3 protein: CASRDRVLQFSPLHF. The DNA of the CDR3 is TGTGCCAGCAGGGATCGGGTCCTACAATTTTCACCCCTCCACTTT.

This sequence joins TRBV19 and TRBJ1-1; D unresolved. CDR1 and CDR2 (germline): LNHDA, SQIVND (reference sequence). CDR3 length equals 15 residues. V dropped 3 bases and J dropped 0 bases, with 11 bases sitting between them. The CDR3 nucleotides are TGTGCCAGTAGTATGTCCCGGACGGTGAACACTGAAGCTTTCTTT. Its translation: CASSMSRTVNTEAFF.

The chain carries TRBV6-5 and TRBJ1-2; 7 bases map to TRBD1. The CDR3 covers 13 residues. V shed 5 bases and J 5 bases; nucleotides not matched to a gene: 5. The germline V gene encodes CDR1 MNHEY and CDR2 SVGAGI. The CDR3 sequence is CASSRPGQYGYTF. CDR3 in DNA: TGTGCCAGCAGTCGTCCGGGACAGTATGGCTACACCTTC.

The chain is built from TRBV10-3 and TRBJ1-2; the match to TRBD1 covers 8 bases. Trimming took 6 bases from V and 4 from J; bases not matched to a gene: 13. Germline V CDR1 and CDR2: ENHRY, SYGVKD. The CDR3 runs 16 residues. CDR3 DNA sequence: TGTGCCATCAGCCTCTCACCGGGACAGGAACGCTATGGCTACACCTTC. Amino acid sequence: CAISLSPGQERYGYTF.

The chain is built from TRBV5-6 and TRBJ2-7; 9 nucleotides agree with TRBD2. This CDR3 has 15 residues. The germline CDR1 and CDR2 sequences are SGHDT and YYEEEE. J lost 0 bases, V lost 3 bases, and 4 bases had no gene match. CDR3 amino acids: CASSSAGGYSYEQYF. The CDR3 bases are TGTGCCAGCAGCTCAGCGGGGGGTTACTCCTACGAGCAGTACTTC.

Concerning this clone: The same CDR3 arises from other DNA sequences in this sample as well. The chain combines TRBV30 with TRBJ2-3, with D tentatively TRBD1 (5 bases). The V gene lost 0 bases and the J gene lost 3 bases, with 7 bases spanning the gap. CDR1 GTSNPN and CDR2 SVGIG come from the germline V gene (reference sequence). The CDR3 is made up of 13 amino acids. The CDR3 sequence: CAWSVAGTDTQYF. The DNA of the CDR3 is TGTGCCTGGAGTGTAGCAGGGACAGATACGCAGTATTTT.

The rearrangement uses TRBV12-5 and TRBJ1-5; TRBD1 matches at 9 bases. Trimming at V came to 2 bases and at J to 5 bases, leaving 10 bases not matched to a gene. CDR3 length: 17 residues. CDR1 is LGHNT, CDR2 FRNRAP, per germline. The CDR3 sequence: CASGLPPEGQGYQPQHF. CDR3 sequence (DNA): TGTGCTAGTGGTTTGCCACCCGAGGGACAGGGCTATCAGCCCCAGCATTTT. Using reference TRBV12-5 and TRBJ1-5 for the parts outside the CDR3, the full variable domain is DARVTQTPRHKVTEMGQEVTMRCQPILGHNTVFWYRQTMMQGLELLAYFRNRAPLDDSGMPKDRFSAEMPDATLATLKIQPSEPRDSAVYFCASGLPPEGQGYQPQHFGDGTRLSIL.

Only a few counts were recorded for this clone. The DNA of the CDR3 is TGCGCCAGCAGCCAAGATTTGATGGAATCCTACGAGCAGTACTTC. Amino acids: CASSQDLMESYEQYF. J is TRBJ2-7 and V is TRBV4-3; no clear D. This CDR3 has 15 amino acids. Trimming removed 0 bases at V and 1 base at J, with 10 bases between. CDR1 is LGHNA, CDR2 YSLEER, per germline.

The chain employs TRBV19 and TRBJ1-6; D ambiguous. Trimming stripped 8 bases from V and 0 bases from J, with 11 bases between. Germline V gene data show CDR1 as LNHDA and CDR2 as SQIVND (reference sequence). CDR3 length: 15 residues. CDR3 sequence: CASLSGSSYNSPLHF. The CDR3 DNA reads as TGTGCCAGTTTATCGGGGAGCTCCTATAATTCACCCCTCCACTTT. The whole variable domain, remainder taken from reference TRBV19 and TRBJ1-6, is DGGITQSPKYLFRKEGQNVTLSCEQNLNHDAMYWYRQDPGQGLRLIYYSQIVNDFQKGDIAEGYSVSREKKESFPLTVTSAQKNPTAFYLCASLSGSSYNSPLHFGNGTRLTVT.

The gene calls are TRBV6-6 and TRBJ2-2; 11 nucleotides line up with TRBD1. The CDR3 extends over 15 amino acids. CDR1 and CDR2 (germline): MNHNY, SVGAGI (reference sequence). The ends lost 5 bases at V and 9 bases at J; junction bases unmatched: 8. CDR3 protein: CASSPGQGVARELFF. Here the CDR3 DNA reads TGTGCCAGCAGTCCGGGACAGGGGGTAGCGCGGGAGCTGTTTTTT.

The count of this clone is one. The chain is built from TRBV19 and TRBJ1-5; a possible D gene is TRBD1 (5 bases). The CDR3 is made up of 15 amino acids. CDR1 is LNHDA and CDR2 is SQIVND in the germline V gene (reference sequence). Trimming pared 4 bases from V and 5 bases from J, leaving 15 bases between. DNA of the CDR3: TGTGCCAGTAGTAGAAGTTGGGGGATGGATCAGCCCCAGCATTTT. The encoded protein is CASSRSWGMDQPQHF.

This chain uses TRBV9 with TRBJ2-4, with 7 bases matching TRBD2. Germline V gene data show CDR1 as SGDLS and CDR2 as YYNGEE. The CDR3 is made up of 13 amino acids. V gave up 4 bases and J gave up 8 bases; unmatched junction bases: 6. CDR3 in DNA: TGTGCCAGCAGCTTTAGCGGGCGAGACATTCAGTACTTC. Translating gives CASSFSGRDIQYF.

The rearrangement uses TRBV19 and TRBJ1-1, with TRBD1 matching over 7 bases. Trimming at V came to 7 bases and at J to 0 bases, leaving 8 bases not matched to a gene. From germline, CDR1 is LNHDA and CDR2 SQIVND (reference sequence). This CDR3 spans 15 amino acids. The CDR3 protein is CASTQRGLVNTEAFF. The CDR3 bases are TGTGCCAGTACTCAGAGGGGGCTGGTGAACACTGAAGCTTTCTTT. The full variable domain, rest sourced from reference TRBV19 and TRBJ1-1, is DGGITQSPKYLFRKEGQNVTLSCEQNLNHDAMYWYRQDPGQGLRLIYYSQIVNDFQKGDIAEGYSVSREKKESFPLTVTSAQKNPTAFYLCASTQRGLVNTEAFFGQGTRLTVV.

This clone turned up a few times. The V call is TRBV9, the J call TRBJ1-6; D is undetermined. Trimming stripped 0 bases from V and 7 bases from J, with 8 bases between. Germline-derived CDR1 and CDR2 are SGDLS and YYNGEE. The length of the CDR3 is 14 residues. The CDR3 nucleotides read TGTGCCAGCAGCGTAGCGCCCCTAAATTCACCCCTCCACTTT. Its protein is CASSVAPLNSPLHF.

This clone was found once. The CDR3 here is CASSLSAGLSLGYGYTF. The CDR3 DNA is TGTGCCAGCAGCTTGTCGGCAGGGCTGAGTCTGGGCTATGGCTACACCTTC. The rearrangement uses TRBV4-2 and TRBJ1-2, with a tentative D call TRBD1 (5 bases). V was clipped by 5 bases and J by 4 bases, with 23 bases between them. Germline assignment: CDR1 LGHNA and CDR2 YNFKEQ. The CDR3 has 17 residues.

The rearrangement joins TRBV5-4 to TRBJ2-5; 11 nucleotides agree with TRBD2. Germline V gene sequence: CDR1 SGHNT, CDR2 YYREEE (reference sequence). V dropped 0 bases and J dropped 5; count of bases not matched to a gene: 6. The CDR3 covers 16 residues. In DNA form, the CDR3 reads TGTGCCAGCAGCTTGGAGGCTAGCGGGGGGTTTGAGACCCAGTACTTC. It codes for CASSLEASGGFETQYF.

The chain combines TRBV19 with TRBJ1-6, with unresolved D. The CDR3 spans 15 residues. Trimming stripped 3 bases from V and 8 bases from J, with 14 bases between. Germline CDR1 is LNHDA and CDR2 is SQIVND (reference sequence). The CDR3 is CASSMGNGDYSPLHF. The DNA of the CDR3 is TGTGCCAGTAGTATGGGAAACGGGGATTATTCACCCCTCCACTTT.

The chain uses TRBV4-1 and TRBJ1-2; no clear D. The ends were cut back, 0 bases at V and 8 bases at J, with 10 bases in the middle. Germline V gene lookup returns CDR1 MGHRA and CDR2 YSYEKL. CDR3 length: 13 residues. The CDR3: CASSQDQDQGYTF. CDR3 bases: TGCGCCAGCAGCCAAGATCAGGATCAGGGCTACACCTTC.

The chain has TRBV15 and TRBJ1-1; no firm D call. Germline V gene sequence: CDR1 LNHNV, CDR2 YYDKDF (reference sequence). V lost 0 bases and J 10 bases, leaving 9 bases between the germline ends. The CDR3 covers 12 residues. CDR3 in DNA: TGTGCCACCAGCAGAGAGCGTGGGCCAGCTTTCTTT. Translating it yields CATSRERGPAFF.